The subject of this entry is one T cell receptor beta chain. The target antigen is unknown. These data belong to a study of cytomegalovirus exposure and HLA in healthy donors. Findings and caveats of the study: With high specificity and sensitivity, the classifier reportedly diagnosed cytomegalovirus status. Common viral pathogens (according to a later analysis) appeared linked to several of the most significant clusters. Apparent HLA restriction characterized most CMV-associated TCR beta chains in a later analysis. In a later analysis, TCR beta V- and J-gene trimming was associated with a missense DCLRE1C variant.

Primers included in the PCR were 60 Vbeta and 13 Jbeta primers. Sequencing used immunoSEQ multiplex PCR; TCRdb keeps in-frame clones, though not all of them. Of around 190,000 clones listed, roughly four fifths are singletons. The junction had 4 bases not matched to a gene; V was cut back by 2 bases and J by 0 bases. The CDR3 is 16 residues long. Germline V gene sequence: CDR1 SGHVS, CDR2 FNYEAQ. The receptor comes from a man in his forties or fifties in good health and CMV-seropositive. Material: PBMCs. This rearrangement joins TRBV7-6 to TRBJ2-3; 8 bases line up with TRBD2. Here the CDR3 reads CASSLTSGGSTDTQYF. The CDR3, as DNA: TGTGCCAGCAGCTTAACCTCGGGGGGGAGCACAGATACGCAGTATTTT. Together with reference TRBV7-6 and TRBJ2-3, the CDR3 gives the full variable domain: GAGVSQSPRYKVTKRGQDVALRCDPISGHVSLYWYRQALGQGPEFLTYFNYEAQQDKSGLPNDRFSAERPEGSISTLTIQRTEQRDSAMYRCASSLTSGGSTDTQYFGPGTRLTVL.